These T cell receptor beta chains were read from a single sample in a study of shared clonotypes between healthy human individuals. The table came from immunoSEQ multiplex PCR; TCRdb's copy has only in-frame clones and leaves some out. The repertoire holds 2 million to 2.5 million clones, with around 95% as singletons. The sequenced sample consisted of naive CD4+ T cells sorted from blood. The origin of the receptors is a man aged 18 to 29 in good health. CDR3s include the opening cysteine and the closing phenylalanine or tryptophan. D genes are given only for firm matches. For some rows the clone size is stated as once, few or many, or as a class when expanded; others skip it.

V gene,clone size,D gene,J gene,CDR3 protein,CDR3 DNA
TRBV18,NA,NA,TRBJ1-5,CASSLGPSPGVNNQPQHF,TGTGCCAGCTCCTTGGGCCCCTCCCCGGGGGTAAACAATCAGCCCCAGCATTTT
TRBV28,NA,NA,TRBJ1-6,CASSPQGTPLHF,TGTGCCAGCAGTCCCCAGGGCACACCCCTCCACTTT
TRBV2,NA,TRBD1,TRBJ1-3,CASRDRGLGNTIYF,TGTGCCAGCAGAGACAGGGGGCTGGGAAACACCATATATTTT
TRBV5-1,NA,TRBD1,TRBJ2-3,CASSPLRDRGHGDTQYF,TGCGCCAGCAGCCCCCTTCGGGACAGGGGGCATGGAGATACGCAGTATTTT
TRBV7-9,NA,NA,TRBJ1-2,CASSLEEYGYTF,TGTGCCAGCAGCTTAGAAGAATATGGCTACACCTTC
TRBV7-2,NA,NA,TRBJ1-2,CASSLAGFSYGYTF,TGTGCCAGCAGCTTAGCAGGGTTCTCCTATGGCTACACCTTC
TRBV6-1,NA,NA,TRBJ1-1,CASSDRGTLSTEAFF,TGTGCCAGCAGTGACCGCGGGACGCTGTCCACTGAAGCTTTCTTT
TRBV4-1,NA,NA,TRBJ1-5,CASSQDFGGQRPQHF,TGCGCCAGCAGCCAAGATTTCGGCGGCCAGCGGCCCCAGCATTTT
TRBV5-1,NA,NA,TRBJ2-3,CASRPKPDSSTDTQYF,TGCGCCAGCAGACCGAAACCGGACAGTAGCACAGATACGCAGTATTTT
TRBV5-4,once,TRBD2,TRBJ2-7,CASSLGLAREQYF,TGTGCCAGCAGCTTGGGACTAGCTCGGGAGCAGTACTTC
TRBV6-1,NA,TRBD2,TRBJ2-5,CASSEIAGDFETQYF,TGTGCCAGCAGTGAGATAGCGGGAGATTTTGAGACCCAGTACTTC
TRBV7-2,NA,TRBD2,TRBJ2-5,CASSKGLAGGQETQYF,TGTGCCAGCAGCAAGGGACTAGCGGGGGGTCAAGAGACCCAGTACTTC
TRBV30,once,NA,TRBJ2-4,CAWSGRGRNGRNIQYF,TGTGCCTGGAGTGGAAGGGGAAGAAACGGTAGAAACATTCAGTACTTC
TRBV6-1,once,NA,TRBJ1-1,CASSALGAGNTEAFF,TGTGCCAGCAGTGCTTTAGGCGCCGGTAACACTGAAGCTTTCTTT
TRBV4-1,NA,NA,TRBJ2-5,CASSQDPGVGETQYF,TGCGCCAGCAGCCAAGACCCAGGGGTTGGGGAGACCCAGTACTTC
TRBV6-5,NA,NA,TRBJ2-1,CASSEAGLTKQFF,TGTGCCAGCAGTGAGGCGGGCTTAACGAAGCAGTTCTTC
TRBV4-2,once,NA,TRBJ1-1,CASSQDFQQNTEAFF,TGTGCCAGCAGCCAAGATTTCCAGCAGAACACTGAAGCTTTCTTT
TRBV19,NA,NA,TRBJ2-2,CASNFEANTGELFF,TGTGCCAGTAATTTTGAGGCGAACACCGGGGAGCTGTTTTTT